One sample yielded the 20 T cell receptor beta chains listed below, sequenced in a study of T cell responses to AZD1222 COVID-19 vaccine. The method was immunoSEQ multiplex PCR; TCRdb's version includes in-frame clones alone and lacks a portion of them. The sample includes over 150,000 clones, about nine tenths of them seen just once. Here the sequenced sample was peripheral blood, taken on day 0 of AZD1222 vaccination. These receptors all come from an adult in good health.

This chain links TRBV19 with TRBJ2-3; 8 positions match TRBD1. The V gene end was trimmed by 3 bases and the J gene end by 1 base; junction bases not matched to a gene: 3. Germline values: CDR1 LNHDA, CDR2 SQIVND (reference sequence). The CDR3 has 15 amino acids. CDR3 protein: CASSMPGQGTDTQYF. As DNA, the CDR3 is TGTGCCAGTAGTATGCCGGGACAGGGCACAGATACGCAGTATTTT.

The chain recombines TRBV5-1 with TRBJ1-5, with TRBD1 matching 7 bases. J was trimmed by 6 bases and V by 1 base; bases with no gene match: 13. The CDR3 contains 17 residues. Germline V lookup: CDR1 SGHRS, CDR2 YFSETQ. CDR3 region: CASSLTPTGPSGQPQHF. CDR3 nucleotide sequence: TGCGCCAGCAGCTTGACACCGACAGGGCCCTCAGGTCAGCCCCAGCATTTT.

The J gene is TRBJ2-2, the V gene TRBV18; either TRBD1 or TRBD2 may supply D (5 bases each). CDR1 is KGHSH, CDR2 LQKENI, per germline. The CDR3 contains 16 residues. The V end lost 5 bases, the J end lost 3 bases, and 16 bases lay between the germline ends. This CDR3 reads CASSASGTAHTGELFF. For the CDR3, the DNA is TGTGCCAGCTCAGCCTCCGGGACGGCCCACACCGGGGAGCTGTTTTTT.

The rearrangement links TRBV6-4 to TRBJ2-7; TRBD1 matches at 7 bases. The CDR3 is 14 residues long. V was clipped by 7 bases and J by 1 base; unmatched bases: 7. CDR1 and CDR2 from the germline V gene are MRHNA and SNTAGT. The CDR3 spells CASNRQGDSYEQYF. In DNA, the CDR3 is TGTGCCAGCAACCGACAGGGCGATTCCTACGAGCAGTACTTC.

The chain couples TRBV7-8 to TRBJ1-3; D may be TRBD1 (5 bases). This CDR3 comprises 18 residues. Looked up from germline, CDR1 is SGHVS and CDR2 is FQNEAQ. Trimming pared 2 bases from V and 0 bases from J, leaving 17 bases between. The CDR3 spells CASSLRAQGGDSGNTIYF. The CDR3 DNA reads TGTGCCAGCAGCTTAAGGGCCCAGGGAGGAGACTCTGGAAACACCATATATTTT.

In regard to this clone: The sample holds other DNA sequences that translate to the same CDR3. The J gene is TRBJ2-7, the V gene TRBV7-2; D call uncertain. Trimming removed 1 base at V and 3 bases at J, with 1 base between. The CDR3 runs 11 residues. Germline V gene sequence: CDR1 SGHTA, CDR2 FQGNSA. The CDR3 region is CASSLDYEQYF. CDR3 coding DNA: TGTGCCAGCAGCTTAGACTACGAGCAGTACTTC.

The J gene is TRBJ1-1, the V gene TRBV14; possible D gene TRBD1, 5 bases. CDR3 length: 16 residues. Looked up from germline, CDR1 is SGHDN and CDR2 is FVKESK. V was shortened by 4 bases and J by 2 bases, with 17 bases between the two germline ends. CDR3 in DNA: TGTGCCAGCAGCCGACTCGGGGAGGGGATCAACACTGAAGCTTTCTTT. This encodes CASSRLGEGINTEAFF.

The gene calls are TRBV5-1 and TRBJ1-2; no clear D. The germline V gene encodes CDR1 SGHRS and CDR2 YFSETQ. CDR3 length: 14 residues. V was trimmed by 2 bases and J by 3 bases, leaving 11 bases between them. The CDR3 region has the DNA TGCGCCAGCAGCTTTGCGGTGTCGGACTATGGCTACACCTTC. Translation gives CASSFAVSDYGYTF. The complete variable domain, with remaining parts taken from reference TRBV5-1 and TRBJ1-2, reads KAGVTQTPRYLIKTRGQQVTLSCSPISGHRSVSWYQQTPGQGLQFLFEYFSETQRNKGNFPGRFSGRQFSNSRSEMNVSTLELGDSALYLCASSFAVSDYGYTFGSGTRLTVV.

The V call is TRBV7-9, the J call TRBJ2-6; D gene ambiguous. This CDR3 has 18 amino acids. CDR1 and CDR2 (germline): SEHNR, FQNEAQ (reference sequence). V lost 1 base, J lost 2 bases, and 15 bases lay in between. The CDR3 bases are TGTGCCAGCAGCTTAGTTTATGAGGCCGCCCCTGGGGCCAACGTCCTGACTTTC. It is translated as CASSLVYEAAPGANVLTF.

This chain connects TRBV7-3 to TRBJ1-5; D is undetermined. The germline CDR1 and CDR2 sequences are SGHTA and FQGTGA. V lost 4 bases to trimming and J lost 6 bases, with 10 bases between them. The CDR3 covers 13 residues. CDR3 amino acids: CASSSSNGQPQHF. CDR3 coding DNA: TGTGCCAGCAGCTCCTCCAACGGTCAGCCCCAGCATTTT.

The chain uses TRBV2 and TRBJ1-5; D ambiguous. The V end was cut by 6 bases, the J end by 4 bases, with 10 bases between. The CDR3 spans 13 residues. Per germline, CDR1 SNHLY and CDR2 FYNNEI. The CDR3 here is CASRSRENQPQHF. CDR3 DNA sequence: TGTGCCAGCAGGTCTAGGGAAAATCAGCCCCAGCATTTT.

The chain carries TRBV25-1 and TRBJ1-1; tentatively, D is TRBD1 (5 bases). V dropped 4 bases and J dropped 2 bases, with 8 bases sitting between them. CDR1 is MGHDK, CDR2 SYGVNS, per germline. The CDR3 extends over 13 amino acids. The CDR3 sequence: CASSGDSNTEAFF. The CDR3 DNA reads TGTGCCAGCAGTGGCGACAGTAACACTGAAGCTTTCTTT.

This clone was observed a single time. The chain is built from TRBV7-6 and TRBJ2-7, with unresolved D. This CDR3 contains 15 residues. Germline V gene data show CDR1 as SGHVS and CDR2 as FNYEAQ. Trimming pared 1 base from V and 0 bases from J, leaving 10 bases between. Here the CDR3 DNA reads TGTGCCAGCAGCTTAGAGGCTGCCAGCTCCTACGAGCAGTACTTC. It specifies CASSLEAASSYEQYF.

The rearrangement links TRBV5-1 to TRBJ1-3; D possibly corresponds to TRBD1 (6 bases). The V and J ends lost 0 bases and 0 bases respectively, with 10 bases between them. Germline values: CDR1 SGHRS, CDR2 YFSETQ. The CDR3 consists of 16 residues. The CDR3 protein is CASSLDGGLSGNTIYF. In DNA form, the CDR3 reads TGCGCCAGCAGCTTGGATGGGGGCCTCTCTGGAAACACCATATATTTT.

This chain links TRBV11-3 with TRBJ1-5; no clear D. This CDR3 has 17 amino acids. The V gene lost 2 bases and the J gene lost 2 bases, with 16 bases spanning the gap. The germline V gene has CDR1 SGHNT and CDR2 YENEEA. For the CDR3, the DNA is TGTGCCAGCAGCTTAAGTGTTGCCCCCTGGGGCAATCAGCCCCAGCATTTT. Translation: CASSLSVAPWGNQPQHF. Drawing the rest from reference TRBV11-3 and TRBJ1-5, the complete variable domain is EAGVVQSPRYKIIEKKQPVAFWCNPISGHNTLYWYLQNLGQGPELLIRYENEEAVDDSQLPKDRFSAERLKGVDSTLKIQPAELGDSAVYLCASSLSVAPWGNQPQHFGDGTRLSIL.

V gene TRBV6-5 combines with J gene TRBJ1-5; D is unresolved. The CDR3 loop spans 14 amino acids. V dropped 9 bases and J dropped 6 bases, with 18 bases sitting between them. The germline CDR1 and CDR2 sequences are MNHEY and SVGAGI. The CDR3 loop reads CASMDGWYSQPQHF. The CDR3 DNA is TGTGCCAGTATGGACGGGTGGTATAGTCAGCCCCAGCATTTT.

The V gene is TRBV27, the J gene TRBJ2-2, with 7 bases aligning to TRBD1. J was trimmed by 4 bases and V by 7 bases; bases with no gene match: 6. Germline V gene sequence: CDR1 MNHEY, CDR2 SMNVEV (reference sequence). The CDR3 loop spans 14 amino acids. Here the CDR3 reads CASNRDRATGELFF. CDR3 sequence (DNA): TGTGCCAGCAATAGAGACAGGGCCACCGGGGAGCTGTTTTTT.

V is TRBV27 and J is TRBJ2-5; D not resolved. V gave up 6 bases and J gave up 4 bases, with 18 bases separating them. Germline V CDR1 and CDR2: MNHEY, SMNVEV (reference sequence). This CDR3 has 15 residues. CDR3 amino acids: CASRFSWASGETQYF. DNA of the CDR3: TGTGCCAGCAGGTTTAGTTGGGCCTCGGGAGAGACCCAGTACTTC.

The chain uses TRBV30 and TRBJ1-3, with 8 bases identical to TRBD1. In germline, CDR1 is GTSNPN, CDR2 SVGIG (reference sequence). J lost 9 bases, V lost 0 bases, and 7 bases had no gene match. This CDR3 comprises 14 residues. The CDR3 DNA reads TGTGCCTGGAGTGTAGTGACAGGGGTCGGCACCATATATTTT. As protein: CAWSVVTGVGTIYF.

The chain uses TRBV5-6 and TRBJ2-3; no definite D call. The CDR3 spans 12 residues. V was trimmed by 0 bases and J by 10 bases, leaving 9 bases between them. Germline V CDR1 and CDR2: SGHDT, YYEEEE. For the CDR3, the DNA is TGTGCCAGCAGCTTGGGTGGACGTTCGCAGTATTTT. Its translation: CASSLGGRSQYF.